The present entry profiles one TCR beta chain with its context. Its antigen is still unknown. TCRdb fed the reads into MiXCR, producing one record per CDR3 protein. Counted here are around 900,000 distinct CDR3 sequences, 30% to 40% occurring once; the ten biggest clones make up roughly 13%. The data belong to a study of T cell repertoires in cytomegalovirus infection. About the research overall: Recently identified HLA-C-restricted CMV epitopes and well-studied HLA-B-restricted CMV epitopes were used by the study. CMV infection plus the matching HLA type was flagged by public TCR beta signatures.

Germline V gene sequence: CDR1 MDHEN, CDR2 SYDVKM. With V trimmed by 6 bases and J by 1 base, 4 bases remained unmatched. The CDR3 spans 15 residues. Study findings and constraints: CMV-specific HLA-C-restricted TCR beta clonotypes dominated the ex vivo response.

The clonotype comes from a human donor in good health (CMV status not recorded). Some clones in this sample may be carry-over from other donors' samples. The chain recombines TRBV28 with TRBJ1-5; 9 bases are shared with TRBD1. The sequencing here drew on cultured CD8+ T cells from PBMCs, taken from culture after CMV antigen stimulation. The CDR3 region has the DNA TGTGCCAGCAGGTTACAGGGGGCGAGCAATCAGCCCCAGCATTTT. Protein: CASRLQGASNQPQHF. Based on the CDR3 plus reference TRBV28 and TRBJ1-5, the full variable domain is DVKVTQSSRYLVKRTGEKVFLECVQDMDHENMFWYRQDPGLGLRLIYFSYDVKMKEKGDIPEGYSVSREKKERFSLILESASTNQTSMYLCASRLQGASNQPQHFGDGTRLSIL.